A selection of T cell receptor beta chains follows, all from one sample in a study of control samples from healthy donors and cancer patients. Data came from immunoSEQ multiplex PCR; TCRdb stores just in-frame clones and leaves some out. This sample has 170,000 or so clones, with 80% to 95% found just once. The sample taken for sequencing was blood. These TCRs come from a man between 18 and 29 years old in good health. CDR3s include the opening cysteine and the closing phenylalanine or tryptophan. The D gene is left open where the match is weak. Size is omitted from some rows. Given values are once, few, many or a class for expanded clones.

v_gene	d_gene	j_gene	abundance	CDR3nt	CDR3aa
TRBV10-2	-	TRBJ2-2	-	TGCGCCACACAGGCCGCGAACACCGGGGAGCTGTTTTTT	CATQAANTGELFF
TRBV28	TRBD2	TRBJ2-7	-	TGTGCCAGCAGTTTGGGTGGGTGGCCTAGCGGTCCAACCTCCTACGAGCAGTACTTC	CASSLGGWPSGPTSYEQYF
TRBV4-1	-	TRBJ1-4	-	TGCGCCAGCAGCCAAGGTGGATGGGGTAGTGAAAAACTGTTTTTT	CASSQGGWGSEKLFF
TRBV2	-	TRBJ1-6	-	TGTGCCAGCTGCCCGCGCTGGGGGTCACCCCTCCACTTT	CASCPRWGSPLHF
TRBV5-1	-	TRBJ2-3	-	TGCGCCAGCAGCCCATGGGGGGTTGGGGGCGGCACAGATACGCAGTATTTT	CASSPWGVGGGTDTQYF
TRBV14	-	TRBJ2-1	-	TGTGCCAGCAGCCAAGAAGGGGTCGGCAATGAGCAGTTCTTC	CASSQEGVGNEQFF
TRBV6-5	TRBD1	TRBJ1-5	-	TGTGCCAGCAGTCTGACAGGGTACGGTCAGTCCCAGCATTTT	CASSLTGYGQSQHF
TRBV6-1	-	TRBJ2-7	-	TGTGCCAGCAGTGAATGGGCCCTCCAAGACGGCGAGCAGTACTTC	CASSEWALQDGEQYF
TRBV19	-	TRBJ1-2	-	TGTGCCAGTAGCGCGGATGGCTACACCTTC	CASSADGYTF
TRBV4-1	-	TRBJ1-4	-	TGCGCCAGCAGCCAAGATAGGGGGGTAGTTGGTGAAAAACTGTTTTTT	CASSQDRGVVGEKLFF
TRBV9	-	TRBJ2-1	-	TGTGCCAGCAGCCTCGCCTCCGATGAGCAGTTCTTC	CASSLASDEQFF
TRBV3-1/TRBV3-2	-	TRBJ2-3	-	TGTGCCAGCAGCCAAGTATCACGGGGCCCCACAGATACGCAGTATTTT	CASSQVSRGPTDTQYF
TRBV20-1	-	TRBJ2-5	-	TGCAGTGCTAGACTCCTGGAGACCCAGTACTTC	CSARLLETQYF
TRBV6-5	-	TRBJ2-3	-	TGTGCCAGCAGTTACACGAGAGATACGCAGTATTTT	CASSYTRDTQYF
TRBV4-1	TRBD2	TRBJ2-3	once	TGCGCCAGCAGCCCATTAGCGGGGACGGACTCAGATACGCAGTATTTT	CASSPLAGTDSDTQYF
TRBV13	TRBD2	TRBJ2-7	-	TGTGCCAGCAGCCCCCAGCGGGGGCCCTACGAGCAGTACTTC	CASSPQRGPYEQYF
TRBV6-5	-	TRBJ1-5	-	TGTGCCAGCAGCGGTACCGGGAACCAGCCCCAGCATTTT	CASSGTGNQPQHF
TRBV19	TRBD1	TRBJ1-1	once	TGTGCCAGTAGTTCTTCCGGGACAGGGAAAACTGAAGCTTTCTTT	CASSSSGTGKTEAFF
TRBV7-3	-	TRBJ1-3	-	TGTGCCAGCAGCTTAATAGGACCACCAAGCTCTGGAAACACCATATATTTT	CASSLIGPPSSGNTIYF
TRBV4-1	-	TRBJ2-6	-	TGCGCCAGCAGCCTGGACCGCGTCTCTGGGGCCAACGTCCTGACTTTC	CASSLDRVSGANVLTF
TRBV6-6	-	TRBJ2-7	-	TGTGCCAGCAGTTGGGGGGCGGCTGACTCTTACGAGCAGTACTTC	CASSWGAADSYEQYF
TRBV28	-	TRBJ1-2	-	TGTGCCAGCAGGACAGCTAACTATGGCTACACCTTC	CASRTANYGYTF
TRBV5-1	-	TRBJ2-3	-	TGCGCCAGCAGCGAGATACAGGGAGGCGATACGCAGTATTTT	CASSEIQGGDTQYF